Below, 16 T cell receptor beta chains from the same sample are listed, as sequenced in a study of cytomegalovirus exposure and HLA in healthy donors. The PCR was carried out with 60 Vbeta primers and 13 Jbeta primers. Generated by immunoSEQ multiplex PCR, the TCRdb table keeps only in-frame clones and is missing some. The data contain some 190,000 clones, more than 70% of them singletons. The sequencing input was PBMCs. All receptors derive from a man aged 30-40 years in good health and CMV-seropositive.

This clone was seen a few times. The chain carries TRBV7-4 and TRBJ2-7; 8 positions match TRBD1. The ends lost 10 bases at V and 4 bases at J; junction bases unmatched: 9. Germline CDR1 is SGHVT and CDR2 is SQSDAQ. The CDR3 runs to 13 residues. CDR3 nucleotide sequence: TGTGCCAACGCACCCGACAGGGGTTACGAGCAGTACTTC. The encoded protein is CANAPDRGYEQYF.

J is TRBJ1-1 and V is TRBV30; 8 bases align to TRBD1. Germline loops: CDR1 GTSNPN, CDR2 SVGIG (reference sequence). With 5 bases clipped from V and 5 bases from J, the junction kept 4 bases outside the gene matches. The CDR3 has 12 residues. In nucleotides, the CDR3 is TGTGCCTGGGGGACAGGCGCGACTGAAGCTTTCTTT. Protein: CAWGTGATEAFF.

The chain links TRBV4-1 to TRBJ1-2; D gene uncertain. There are 14 residues in the CDR3. Germline CDR1 reads MGHRA; CDR2 reads YSYEKL. V was cut by 0 bases and J by 6 bases, with 11 bases left in between. CDR3 residues: CASSQDRIQNGYTF. Written as DNA, the CDR3 is TGCGCCAGCAGCCAAGATCGCATTCAGAATGGCTACACCTTC.

This CDR3 is CASSYGQGPSYEQYF. The CDR3 DNA follows: TGTGCCAGCAGTTACGGACAGGGACCTTCCTACGAGCAGTACTTC. The chain is built from TRBV6-5 and TRBJ2-7, with 8 bases lining up with TRBD1. The CDR3 sequence is 15 residues long. The germline V gene has CDR1 MNHEY and CDR2 SVGAGI. J lost 1 base, V lost 2 bases, and 4 bases had no gene match.

V is TRBV7-9 and J is TRBJ2-1; 11 bases are a match to TRBD1. V trimming: 3 bases; J trimming: 5 bases; junction bases outside the gene matches: 9. The CDR3 is made up of 17 amino acids. Germline V gene lookup returns CDR1 SEHNR and CDR2 FQNEAQ (reference sequence). CDR3 DNA: TGTGCCAGCAGCTTTCCAGGACAGGGGGCAAAAAACAATGAGCAGTTCTTC. Translation gives CASSFPGQGAKNNEQFF.

The chain joins TRBV29-1 to TRBJ2-2; maybe TRBD1 (7 bases). CDR3 length: 18 amino acids. The ends were cut back, 4 bases at V and 6 bases at J, with 27 bases in the middle. Germline V gene sequence: CDR1 SQVTM, CDR2 ANQGSEA. The CDR3 DNA sequence: TGCAGCGTTGGGGGCAAAACGGGACAGAGGACTACCTCCGGGGAGCTGTTTTTT. Encoded protein: CSVGGKTGQRTTSGELFF.

This chain links TRBV6-6 with TRBJ1-1; D may be TRBD1 (6 bases). Germline CDR1 is MNHNY and CDR2 is SVGAGI (reference sequence). There are 15 residues in the CDR3. V was pared by 1 base and J by 0 bases, with 9 bases between. CDR3 amino acids: CASSYLGGLNTEAFF. DNA of the CDR3: TGTGCCAGCAGTTACTTGGGGGGGCTGAACACTGAAGCTTTCTTT.

The V and J genes are TRBV9 and TRBJ1-3; the D gene is possibly TRBD1 (5 bases). The CDR3 length is 18 residues. V lost 3 bases, J lost 9 bases, and 28 bases lay in between. Germline-derived CDR1 and CDR2 are SGDLS and YYNGEE. CDR3: CASSGGVNRVRNLGTIYF. The DNA of the CDR3 is TGTGCCAGCAGCGGGGGGGTTAATAGAGTTCGAAACCTGGGCACCATATATTTT.

This chain joins TRBV9 and TRBJ2-2; 7 bases map to TRBD2. V shed 1 base, J shed 6 bases, and the junction held 3 bases outside the gene matches. The length of the CDR3 is 14 residues. Per the germline V gene, CDR1 is SGDLS and CDR2 is YYNGEE. CDR3 sequence (DNA): TGTGCCAGCAGCGTACTCACTAGCGCCGGGGAGCTGTTTTTT. Translating it yields CASSVLTSAGELFF.

About this clone itself: This specimen includes other DNA sequences encoding the same CDR3. The chain recombines TRBV30 with TRBJ1-2, with unresolved D. Trimming removed 0 bases at V and 5 bases at J, with 7 bases between. Germline values: CDR1 GTSNPN, CDR2 SVGIG (reference sequence). This CDR3 spans 12 amino acids. The CDR3 reads CAWSVGGYGYTF. The CDR3 coding sequence is TGTGCCTGGAGTGTCGGAGGTTATGGCTACACCTTC. The variable domain in full, completed from reference TRBV30 and TRBJ1-2, reads SQTIHQWPATLVQPVGSPLSLECTVEGTSNPNLYWYRQAAGRGLQLLFYSVGIGQISSEVPQNLSASRPQDRQFILSSKKLLLSDSGFYLCAWSVGGYGYTFGSGTRLTVV.

V gene TRBV7-2 combines with J gene TRBJ1-2; the match to TRBD1 covers 8 bases. Germline values: CDR1 SGHTA, CDR2 FQGNSA. CDR3 length: 17 amino acids. The junction had 11 bases not matched to a gene; V was cut back by 0 bases and J by 5 bases. The CDR3 region is CASSLAGTTGVGYGYTF. In nucleotides, the CDR3 is TGTGCCAGCAGCTTAGCGGGCACGACAGGGGTGGGGTATGGCTACACCTTC.

The chain employs TRBV4-3 and TRBJ2-5; 7 bases map to TRBD1. Germline values: CDR1 LGHNA, CDR2 YSLEER. Trimming cost V 1 base and J 4 bases; bases outside gene matches: 6. This CDR3 region has 15 residues. CDR3: CASSQAQGMRETQYF. As DNA, the CDR3 is TGCGCCAGCAGCCAAGCACAGGGGATGAGAGAGACCCAGTACTTC.

This chain uses TRBV5-4 with TRBJ2-7; 10 nucleotides line up with TRBD2. CDR3 length equals 14 residues. Germline CDR1 reads SGHNT; CDR2 reads YYREEE (reference sequence). Trimming at V came to 4 bases and at J to 4 bases, leaving 5 bases not matched to a gene. The CDR3 DNA reads TGTGCCAGCAGCCCCAGCGGGGGGGCATACGAGCAGTACTTC. Translated: CASSPSGGAYEQYF.

The chain is built from TRBV19 and TRBJ2-7; TRBD2 aligns across 11 bases. Germline CDR1 LNHDA, CDR2 SQIVND (reference sequence). The CDR3 extends over 16 amino acids. With V trimmed by 4 bases and J by 0 bases, 5 bases remained unmatched. The CDR3 spells CASSKQGLAASYEQYF. In DNA, the CDR3 is TGTGCCAGTAGTAAACAGGGACTAGCGGCCTCCTACGAGCAGTACTTC.

V usage is TRBV7-9 and J usage is TRBJ2-7; 12 bases are a match to TRBD1. This CDR3 spans 16 amino acids. The V gene's germline CDR1 is SEHNR and CDR2 FQNEAQ (reference sequence). V shed 4 bases and J 5 bases; nucleotides not matched to a gene: 9. The CDR3 DNA follows: TGTGCCAGCAGCTCCCGAGGGACAGGGGGCCGTCACGAGCAGTACTTC. Amino acids: CASSSRGTGGRHEQYF. Supplemented by reference TRBV7-9 and TRBJ2-7, the full variable domain reads DTGVSQNPRHKITKRGQNVTFRCDPISEHNRLYWYRQTLGQGPEFLTYFQNEAQLEKSRLLSDRFSAERPKGSFSTLEIQRTEQGDSAMYLCASSSRGTGGRHEQYFGPGTRLTVT.

J is TRBJ2-2 and V is TRBV25-1, with TRBD2 matching 12 bases. Trimming cost V 6 bases and J 2 bases; bases outside gene matches: 4. CDR1 and CDR2 (germline): MGHDK, SYGVNS. The CDR3 length is 16 residues. CDR3 in DNA: TGTGCCAGCAGAGCTAGCGGGAGGGCCAACACCGGGGAGCTGTTTTTT. As protein: CASRASGRANTGELFF.